This TCR beta chain derives from a study of cytomegalovirus exposure and HLA in healthy donors (dated by TCRdb to the late 2010s). As for the study more broadly: An earlier analysis of several hundred of the donors reported approximately 300 Gb of sequence data and around 120 million unique TCR beta sequences obtained from 180 million or so T cells. Approximately 330 gigabases of sequencing data and around 90 million unique TCR sequences made up an early release that covered 500 to 650 HLA-typed donors. Of the roughly 400 genotyped donors, around 81% fell in the genetic ancestry cluster associated with self-reported Caucasian donors. The study aimed to test whether signatures of past pathogen exposure could be identified by cataloging public T cell receptors. The T cell repertoires of about 700 subjects were profiled by immunosequencing and related to cytomegalovirus serostatus. A separate validation cohort of roughly 120 different subjects was used in addition to the 666-subject first cohort. To predict cytomegalovirus infection status, the study combined high-throughput TCR immunosequencing, statistical association of individual TCRs with disease status, and machine learning. A later analysis re-examined previously published TCR beta repertoires from more than 600 donors and added high-resolution HLA genotyping to investigate patterns of TCR occurrence. Rather than drawing on any new phenotypic data, the later analysis identified candidate immune exposures from TCR beta sequences and the way those sequences occurred across donors. An earlier analysis of nearly 600 of the donors applied high-throughput TCR beta sequencing to assess whether each TCR beta V gene segment acted as functional or pseudogenic. Donor age, sex, ethnicity and CMV serostatus were compiled together with the repertoire data. Genome-wide SNP genotypes for about 60% of the roughly 670 donors were used in a later genetic analysis, which treated that subset as a discovery cohort. Every discovery cohort repertoire had been produced on one sequencing platform. HLA typing covered class I and class II loci at four-digit resolution. The number of donors typed differed by locus, with roughly 629-640 for A, B, C, DRB1 and DQB1, roughly 520 for DQA1, about 610 for DPA1, and approximately 470 for DPB1. Four or five DR-DQ haplotypes were handled as single units for association and clustering, since linkage in the cohort was strong. Among around 400 genotyped donors of the cohort, an average of around 240,000 unique TCR beta nucleotide sequences was sequenced per donor, of which approximately 19% were non-productive.

Broader findings and caveats from the paper: A later analysis associated approximately 17,000 TCR beta sequences with specific HLA alleles at a false discovery rate of 0.05. A cluster of highly shared sequence variants was judged likely to represent a technical artifact of the sequencing pipeline. A later analysis found that TCR association rates varied across HLA loci, with DRB1 alleles showing the most associated TCRs and HLA-C alleles the fewest. In vitro tests confirmed that a few of the cytomegalovirus-associated TCR beta chains recognize cytomegalovirus antigens. This cohort had only TCR beta chains sequenced, and the lack of alpha or paired-chain data limited which features could be detected. Because counts were too low, about 15 rarely observed V segments, including chromosome 9 orphons, were left out of the earlier analysis of 500 to 650 of the donors. In the study, about 150 TCR beta chains were listed as associated with cytomegalovirus. A later analysis reported that several top co-occurrence clusters appeared linked to parvovirus B19, influenza, CMV and Epstein-Barr virus. Immune exposure information for the cohort was limited to CMV serostatus. Strong co-occurrence of HLA alleles, especially DR and DQ, made assigning TCR associations to individual alleles difficult. Because the 87-base-pair reads could not distinguish some IMGT-functional V segments, including TRBV6-2 and TRBV6-3, those segments were excluded. An earlier analysis of around 600 of the donors showed that most TCR beta V segments appeared in productive rearrangements either about 87% or about 30% of the time, which broadly matched IMGT annotations. A further reported finding was that TCR beta sequences accurately predicted the HLA-A and HLA-B alleles for most subjects in the first cohort. Linkage disequilibrium might explain the correlated functional status among segregating V segments, but an unknown experimental factor could not be ruled out. In a later genetic analysis, a missense DCLRE1C variant was associated with V-gene and J-gene trimming of TCR beta chains, and the association was replicated in an independent cohort. Because HLA typing was unavailable for some donors at each locus, only the typed subset was used in association tests. A later analysis found that most CMV-associated TCR beta chains appeared HLA-restricted, with HLA associations seemingly driven largely by CMV exposure. Compared with the 666-donor mean, donors in an Asian-associated ancestry cluster had fewer N-insertions in productive TCRs, according to a later genetic analysis. Most TCR sequences were observed very rarely across donors, whereas some public TCRs were present in many individuals. According to the authors, the approach could potentially be generalized to other disease states and immunological phenotypes. Compared with equally common non-associated chains, HLA-associated TCR beta chains in a later analysis were more clonally expanded and had lower generation probabilities. The classifier was reported to diagnose cytomegalovirus status with high specificity and sensitivity in both the original and validation cohorts. Presence/absence analyses assumed roughly uniform sequencing depth across donors, an assumption that may not hold.

The receptor library was made with the immunoSEQ multiplex PCR assay. The multiplex PCR relied on a mix of 60 forward primers for TCR Vbeta segments and 13 reverse primers for TCR Jbeta segments. The CDR3 region of rearranged TCR beta genes was amplified from genomic DNA by a multiplex PCR assay. On the Illumina HiSeq System, the amplified TCR beta libraries were sequenced as 87-base-pair reads. In the source study's methods: Across the roughly 600 repertoires, a later analysis counted some 81 million unique TCR beta chains, roughly 11 million of which were shared by at least two donors. Raw reads were error-corrected and collapsed into unique sequences with a nearest-neighbor algorithm that merged closely related sequences to remove PCR and sequencing errors. V, D and J gene segments were assigned by aligning CDR3 sequences to IMGT reference sequences. For a sequence to be retained, at least a six-nucleotide match to both a V gene segment and a J gene segment was required. Rearrangements were classified as productive when the CDR3 lacked stop codons and remained in frame with V and J, and all other rearrangements were classified as non-productive. CDR3 was defined according to IMGT convention as the region running from the second conserved V-encoded cysteine to the conserved J-encoded phenylalanine. In an earlier analysis of around 600 of the donors, sequences lacking an unambiguous match to a single V gene segment were excluded. An earlier analysis of fewer than 750 of the donors classified V segments as functional when productive rearrangements were above 56.7% and as segregating when the standard deviation between donors was above 5%. To diagnose cytomegalovirus status from the catalog of TCR beta chain sequences, a statistical classification framework was built. V and J gene assignment, in a later analysis, came from comparing TCR nucleotide sequences with IMGT/GENE-DB human TR gene sequences. A later analysis assigned CDR3 sequences and most-parsimonious VDJ recombination scenarios with the TCRdist pipeline. A later analysis defined each TCR beta chain by its CDR3 amino acid sequence plus V-gene family, and excluded reads lacking a unique V-gene family. To address suspected cross-contamination and a sequencing artifact, a later analysis removed approximately 590 highly shared, low-generation-probability nucleotide sequences. A later analysis calculated a clonal expansion index for each public chain from normalized within-repertoire ranks of inferred template counts. Generation probabilities in a later analysis came from a VDJ recombination model fitted to out-of-frame rearrangements, and those results were checked against IGoR. A later analysis scored TCR-TCR, TCR-HLA and TCR-CMV co-occurrence with hypergeometric tests, applying a repertoire-size bias correction to TCR pairs. False discovery rates were estimated in a later analysis by permuting HLA or CMV assignments 20 times. A later analysis grouped co-occurring TCRs with DBSCAN, adding TCRdist sequence similarity when clustering within HLA-allele-positive subsets. Co-occurrence clustering excluded repertoires with fewer than 30,000 or more than 120,000 public chains, plus five with anomalous nucleotide sharing. In its TCRdb copy, this immuneACCESS table keeps in-frame sequences only and misses some clones. Where compared with another copy, unresolved V genes explain less than half of these, and the others have no known cause. V and J calls and clone size come straight from that table; D and trimming were deduced from the DNA. This sample is represented by roughly 150,000 clones; approximately 80% of them were singletons. The top ten constitute more than 6.5% of the sample.

Worth noting for this clone: Its antigen has not been determined. Base quality data are lacking; no much larger clone is found one base away.

V lost 0 bases and J lost 3 bases, and the count of bases not matched to a germline gene is 1. The germline V gene encodes CDR1 SGDLS and CDR2 YYNGEE. The CDR3 contains 15 residues, cysteine and phenylalanine counted. CDR3 DNA is the only sequence kept; it has 45 bases, read in frame from the first base. In total, just over 650 healthy bone marrow donors made up the cohort. At the time of sampling, every cohort member was nominally healthy, though immune exposures that went unrecorded were likely present. The donor was CMV seropositive and belonged to the group of 250 to 300 seropositive cohort members. A peripheral blood sample was collected from each donor, and TCR beta sequencing was performed on peripheral blood mononuclear cells. The Qiagen DNeasy Blood Extraction Kit was used to extract genomic DNA from the blood cell samples.

Recombination joined TRBV9 with TRBJ2-1; 9 bases in between match TRBD1. The sequence derives from a woman in her 50s in good health and CMV-seropositive. The specimen sequenced was PBMCs. The CDR3 has the sequence CASSVGQGGYNEQFF. In nucleotides, the sequence is TGTGCCAGCAGCGTAGGACAGGGGGGCTACAATGAGCAGTTCTTC.